These T cell receptor beta chains were read from a single sample in a study of metastatic and nonmetastatic thyroid tumors. TCRdb re-called the PCR reads through MiXCR. The sample consists of fewer than 35,000 clones, about 32% of them appearing once. The sequencing sample was made of blood. The receptor source for this set is a female donor with papillary thyroid cancer or a benign thyroid nodule (not recorded which). Some clones in this sample may be carry-over from other donors' samples. The CDR3 runs from the conserved cysteine through the conserved F or W. D genes are given only for firm matches. Size values are once, few and many counts, or a class for expanded clones, and some rows have none.

j_call v_call clone_size d_call cdr3_aa cdr3_nt
TRBJ1-1 TRBV28 many TRBD1 CASHRDRGAEAFF TGTGCCAGCCACCGGGACAGGGGTGCTGAAGCTTTCTTT
TRBJ1-2 TRBV6-1 few TRBD1 CASSIGPDRGYGYTF TGTGCCAGCAGTATAGGTCCGGACAGGGGTTATGGCTACACCTTC
TRBJ2-2 TRBV24-1 many . CATSDFRQANTGELFF TGTGCCACCAGTGATTTCAGGCAGGCGAACACCGGGGAGCTGTTTTTT
TRBJ1-2 TRBV6-5 many TRBD1 CASSYTRTGGGYGYTF TGTGCCAGCAGTTACACTCGGACAGGGGGCGGCTATGGCTACACCTTC
TRBJ2-7 TRBV15 few TRBD2 CATSSWTSRSYEQYF TGTGCCACCAGCAGTTGGACTAGCCGGAGCTACGAGCAGTACTTC
TRBJ2-5 TRBV18 . TRBD1 CASSPPETGLETQYF TGTGCCAGCTCACCACCGGAGACAGGGTTGGAGACCCAGTACTTC
TRBJ2-2 TRBV9 . . CASSVFVGGELFF TGTGCCAGCAGCGTCTTCGTTGGCGGGGAGCTGTTTTTT
TRBJ2-1 TRBV6-4 many . CASSDSVKQGVGEQFF TGTGCCAGCAGTGACTCGGTCAAACAGGGCGTAGGGGAGCAGTTCTTC
TRBJ2-1 TRBV25-1 few TRBD2 CASSETSVRVNEQFF TGTGCCAGCAGTGAGACTAGCGTGAGGGTCAATGAGCAGTTCTTC
TRBJ2-7 TRBV24-1 many . CATSGAGPSYEQYF TGTGCCACCAGTGGGGCAGGCCCCTCCTACGAGCAGTACTTC
TRBJ2-2 TRBV18 . TRBD1 CASSPRQGYTGELFF TGTGCCAGCTCACCCCGACAGGGGTATACCGGGGAGCTGTTTTTT
TRBJ1-5 TRBV19 . . CASSIYTSNQPQHF TGTGCCAGTAGTATATACACTAGCAATCAGCCCCAGCATTTT
TRBJ2-3 TRBV20-1 many TRBD2 CSARVPGTSVSTDTQYF TGCAGTGCTAGAGTTCCGGGGACTAGCGTCTCCACAGATACGCAGTATTTT
TRBJ2-1 TRBV7-3 many . CASSLAGSYNEQFF TGTGCCAGCAGCTTAGCGGGCTCCTACAATGAGCAGTTCTTC
TRBJ2-1 TRBV20-1 many . CSASDGALGSYNEQFF TGCAGTGCTAGCGACGGGGCCTTGGGGTCCTACAATGAGCAGTTCTTC
TRBJ1-5 TRBV6-1 . . CASIPSRWGPQPQHF TGTGCCAGCATCCCCTCAAGGTGGGGGCCTCAGCCCCAGCATTTT
TRBJ1-1 TRBV5-1 many . CASSRLDRSQRVEAFF TGCGCCAGCAGCAGACTCGACAGGTCCCAAAGGGTTGAAGCTTTCTTT
TRBJ1-3 TRBV19 many . CASSKEGHFVSGNTIYF TGTGCCAGTAGTAAGGAGGGACACTTCGTCTCTGGAAACACCATATATTTT
TRBJ2-7 TRBV19 few . CASSAGTSFEQYF TGTGCCAGTAGTGCCGGGACTTCGTTTGAGCAGTACTTC
TRBJ2-7 TRBV7-2 . . CASSSSGNHEQYF TGTGCCAGCAGCTCATCAGGGAACCACGAGCAGTACTTC
TRBJ1-1 TRBV4-3 . . CASSPTGCAEAFF TGCGCCAGCAGCCCAACAGGGTGCGCTGAAGCTTTCTTT
TRBJ2-7 TRBV5-6 . TRBD2 CASSLLAGEGSYEQYF TGTGCCAGCAGCTTACTAGCGGGAGAGGGGTCCTACGAGCAGTACTTC
TRBJ1-2 TRBV6-1 many . CASIEIGGRYGYTF TGTGCCAGCATCGAAATCGGCGGCCGCTATGGCTACACCTTC
TRBJ2-1 TRBV28 few TRBD1 CASSITGGSTYNEQFF TGTGCCAGCAGTATTACAGGGGGCAGCACCTACAATGAGCAGTTCTTC
TRBJ2-7 TRBV20-1 . . CSAGIQGMSGSYEQYF TGCAGTGCTGGAATTCAGGGGATGTCGGGGTCCTACGAGCAGTACTTC